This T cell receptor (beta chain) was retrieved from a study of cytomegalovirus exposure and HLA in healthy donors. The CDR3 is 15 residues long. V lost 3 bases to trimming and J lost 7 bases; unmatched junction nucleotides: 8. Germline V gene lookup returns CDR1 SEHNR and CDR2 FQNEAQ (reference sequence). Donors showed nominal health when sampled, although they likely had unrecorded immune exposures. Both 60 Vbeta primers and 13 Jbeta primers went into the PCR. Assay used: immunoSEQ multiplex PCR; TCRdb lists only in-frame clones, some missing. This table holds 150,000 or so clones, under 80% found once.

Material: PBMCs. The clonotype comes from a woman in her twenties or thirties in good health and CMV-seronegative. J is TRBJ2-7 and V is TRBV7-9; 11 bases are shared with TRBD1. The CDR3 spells CASSFGQGAQWEQYF. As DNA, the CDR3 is TGTGCCAGCAGCTTCGGACAGGGGGCGCAGTGGGAGCAGTACTTC.